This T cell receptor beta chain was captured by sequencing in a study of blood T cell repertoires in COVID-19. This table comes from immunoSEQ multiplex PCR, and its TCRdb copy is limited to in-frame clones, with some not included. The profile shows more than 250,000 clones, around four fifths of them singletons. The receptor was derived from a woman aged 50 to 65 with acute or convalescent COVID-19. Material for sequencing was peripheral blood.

DNA of the CDR3: TGCAGTGCTAGAGCAGGAGATACGCAGTATTTT. This sequence encodes CSARAGDTQYF. The chain carries TRBV20-1 and TRBJ2-3; D is uncertain. The germline V gene has CDR1 DFQATT and CDR2 SNEGSKA (reference sequence). The CDR3 is made up of 11 amino acids. V lost 1 base to trimming and J lost 5 bases, with 4 bases between them.